The next 2 T cell receptor beta chains were all read from a single sample in a study of shared clonotypes between healthy human individuals. Sequenced by immunoSEQ multiplex PCR; TCRdb stores in-frame clones only, minus some. The data hold around 2.1 million clones, with 85% to 95% observed a single time. Naivety among CD8 cells was defined by CD45RO negativity and positive CCR7 selection, thereby excluding terminally differentiated effector memory CD45RA+ cells. Sequencing used naive CD8+ T cells from PBMCs. All receptors derive from a man aged 18 to 29 in good health. Some clones in this sample may be carry-over from other donors' samples.

The V gene is TRBV9, the J gene TRBJ2-7; the D gene is possibly TRBD1 (6 bases). This CDR3 region has 14 residues. Looked up from germline, CDR1 is SGDLS and CDR2 is YYNGEE. The V end was cut by 3 bases, the J end by 2 bases, with 12 bases between. This CDR3 is CASSGRDTAYEQYF. The CDR3 DNA reads as TGTGCCAGCAGCGGACGGGACACAGCCTACGAGCAGTACTTC.

The V call is TRBV13, the J call TRBJ2-7; D not certain. The ends were cut back, 0 bases at V and 5 bases at J, with 11 bases in the middle. CDR3 length equals 14 residues. Germline lookup yields CDR1 PRHDT and CDR2 FYEKMQ (reference sequence). CDR3 sequence reads: CASSLGADLNEQYF. In DNA form, the CDR3 reads TGTGCCAGCAGCTTAGGGGCGGACCTCAACGAGCAGTACTTC.